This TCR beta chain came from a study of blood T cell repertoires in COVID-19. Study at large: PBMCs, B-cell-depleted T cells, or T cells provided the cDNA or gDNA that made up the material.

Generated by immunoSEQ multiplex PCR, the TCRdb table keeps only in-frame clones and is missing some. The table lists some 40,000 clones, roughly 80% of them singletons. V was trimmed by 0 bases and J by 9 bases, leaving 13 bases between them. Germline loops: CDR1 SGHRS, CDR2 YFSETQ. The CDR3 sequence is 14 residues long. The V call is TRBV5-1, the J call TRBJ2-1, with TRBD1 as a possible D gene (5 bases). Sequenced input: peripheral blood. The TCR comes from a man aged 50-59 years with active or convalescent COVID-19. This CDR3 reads CASSLAGRVGEQFF. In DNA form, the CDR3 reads TGCGCCAGCAGCTTGGCGGGCAGGGTGGGTGAGCAGTTCTTC.